The 32 T cell receptor beta chains below come from one sample, sequenced in a study of shared clonotypes between healthy human individuals. Sequencing was performed with immunoSEQ multiplex PCR; in TCRdb, only in-frame clones are kept and a portion is missing. Found here are approximately 480,000 clones, about three quarters of them singletons; the top ten hold around 13%. The sample was PBMCs. Receptor source: a woman aged 40 to 50 in good health. Some clones in this sample may be carry-over from other donors' samples.

A word on this clone: Germline and junction disagree at one end, which may indicate a read error. V is TRBV28 and J is TRBJ1-1; the D is unclear. The CDR3 runs 14 residues. Germline-derived CDR1 and CDR2 are MDHEN and SYDVKM. The CDR3 sequence: CASSFGLRNAEAFF. DNA for the CDR3: TGTGCCAGCAGTTTCGGGTTGCGGAACGCTGAAGCTTTCTTT. The full variable domain, rest sourced from reference TRBV28 and TRBJ1-1, is DVKVTQSSRYLVKRTGEKVFLECVQDMDHENMFWYRQDPGLGLRLIYFSYDVKMKEKGDIPEGYSVSREKKERFSLILESASTNQTSMYLCASSFGLRNAEAFFGQGTRLTVV.

In its sample, this clone was seen a few times. This chain joins TRBV7-9 and TRBJ1-4, with D possibly being TRBD1 (6 bases). CDR1 is SEHNR and CDR2 is FQNEAQ in the germline V gene (reference sequence). This CDR3 region has 14 residues. Trimming left V 3 bases short and J 6 bases short, with 11 bases between. DNA for the CDR3: TGTGCCAGCAGCTTTGCAGGGGTTGATGAAAAACTGTTTTTT. Amino acids: CASSFAGVDEKLFF.

This clone is labeled medium-sized. Within the sample, other DNA sequences also encode this same CDR3. The J gene is TRBJ1-1, the V gene TRBV5-1; D is unclear. This CDR3 contains 15 residues. V was clipped by 3 bases and J by 6 bases, with 18 bases between them. Germline V gene lookup returns CDR1 SGHRS and CDR2 YFSETQ. The CDR3 reads CASSWAVDGLSEAFF. DNA of the CDR3: TGCGCCAGCAGCTGGGCGGTTGACGGCCTGTCTGAAGCTTTCTTT.

The chain combines TRBV6-1 with TRBJ2-1; D is perhaps TRBD2 (5 bases). Looked up from germline, CDR1 is MNHNS and CDR2 is SASEGT. V was clipped by 5 bases and J by 2 bases, with 13 bases between them. This CDR3 has 15 amino acids. The CDR3 sequence: CASSPLANPYNEQFF. CDR3 coding DNA: TGTGCCAGCAGTCCCCTAGCAAACCCCTACAATGAGCAGTTCTTC.

J is TRBJ1-1 and V is TRBV2; maybe TRBD1 (6 bases). The CDR3 length is 13 residues. The V end lost 4 bases, the J end lost 4 bases, and 10 bases lay between the germline ends. Per germline, CDR1 SNHLY and CDR2 FYNNEI. CDR3 amino acids: CASSGQAITEAFF. The CDR3 coding sequence is TGTGCCAGCAGTGGACAGGCAATCACTGAAGCTTTCTTT.

This clone showed up many times. This chain connects TRBV7-2 to TRBJ2-3; D remains ambiguous. Germline V gene data show CDR1 as SGHTA and CDR2 as FQGNSA. V was trimmed by 3 bases and J by 2 bases, leaving 6 bases between them. This CDR3 is 13 amino acids long. The CDR3 loop reads CASSFPNTDTQYF. CDR3 in DNA: TGTGCCAGCAGCTTTCCCAACACAGATACGCAGTATTTT.

This clone was picked up many times. The chain joins TRBV7-2 to TRBJ2-1; TRBD2 agrees at 9 bases. This CDR3 contains 18 residues. Germline V CDR1 and CDR2: SGHTA, FQGNSA. Trimming took 3 bases from V and 0 from J; bases not matched to a gene: 9. CDR3 amino acids: CASSLWLAGQSSYNEQFF. The CDR3 nucleotides are TGTGCCAGCAGCTTGTGGCTAGCGGGGCAGAGCTCCTACAATGAGCAGTTCTTC.

This chain joins TRBV11-3 and TRBJ2-7; no reliable D call. The germline CDR1 and CDR2 sequences are SGHNT and YENEEA. The V and J ends lost 5 bases and 4 bases respectively, with 6 bases between them. This CDR3 region has 11 residues. CDR3 sequence reads: CASSHGYEQYF. For the CDR3, the DNA is TGTGCCAGCAGCCACGGGTACGAGCAGTACTTC.

The chain employs TRBV9 and TRBJ2-5; 9 bases line up with TRBD1. J lost 5 bases, V lost 4 bases, and 9 bases had no gene match. This CDR3 has 15 residues. CDR1 is SGDLS and CDR2 is YYNGEE in the germline V gene. CDR3 protein: CASSYRDRVRETQYF. The CDR3 DNA reads as TGTGCCAGCAGCTACCGGGACAGGGTTCGTGAGACCCAGTACTTC.

This chain links TRBV6-6 with TRBJ2-5; no reliable D call. The DNA end lines up better with TRBJ2-7; the J call may be wrong. Germline CDR1 MNHNY, CDR2 SVGAGI (reference sequence). This CDR3 region has 13 residues. The CDR3 loop reads CASSYTDSYEQYF. The CDR3 DNA follows: TGTGCCAGCAGTTACACAGACTCCTACGAGCAGTACTTC.

This clone was recorded a few times. The chain uses TRBV7-2 and TRBJ2-2; 9 bases match TRBD2. Germline V gives CDR1 SGHTA, CDR2 FQGNSA. This CDR3 has 15 residues. J was trimmed by 8 bases and V by 5 bases; bases with no gene match: 9. The CDR3 sequence: CASSETSGGEGELFF. The CDR3 DNA reads as TGTGCCAGCAGCGAGACTAGCGGAGGGGAAGGGGAGCTGTTTTTT.

Regarding this clone: The same CDR3 also results from other DNA sequences found in this sample. The rearrangement links TRBV5-4 to TRBJ1-2, with no clear D. Trimming shortened V by 0 bases and J by 0 bases, and 3 bases separated the two germline ends. Germline V gene lookup returns CDR1 SGHNT and CDR2 YYREEE (reference sequence). The CDR3 has 13 residues. CDR3 DNA: TGTGCCAGCAGCTTGGACACTAACTATGGCTACACCTTC. Translation: CASSLDTNYGYTF.

V usage is TRBV9 and J usage is TRBJ1-1; D remains unclear. The CDR3 spans 13 residues. The V gene's germline CDR1 is SGDLS and CDR2 YYNGEE. Trimming cost V 4 bases and J 3 bases, with 10 bases left between them. CDR3 in DNA: TGTGCCAGCAGCACCGCCTCCGACACTGAAGCTTTCTTT. This codes for CASSTASDTEAFF. The complete variable domain, with remaining parts taken from reference TRBV9 and TRBJ1-1, reads DSGVTQTPKHLITATGQRVTLRCSPRSGDLSVYWYQQSLDQGLQFLIQYYNGEERAKGNILERFSAQQFPDLHSELNLSSLELGDSALYFCASSTASDTEAFFGQGTRLTVV.

The CDR3 nucleotides read TGTGCCAGCAGTTACGGGCCTTCCTCCACCTACGAGCAGTACTTC. Amino acids: CASSYGPSSTYEQYF. The chain employs TRBV6-5 and TRBJ2-5; no clear D gene. The DNA end is more similar to TRBJ2-7, so the J call may be wrong. The germline gives CDR1 MNHEY, CDR2 SVGAGI. This CDR3 is built from 15 residues.

As to this clone: At the DNA level, this CDR3 is encoded by other sequences in the same sample as well. The genes are TRBV19 and TRBJ1-1; D unresolved. CDR3 length: 14 residues. V dropped 3 bases and J dropped 5 bases, with 13 bases sitting between them. Germline CDR1 reads LNHDA; CDR2 reads SQIVND (reference sequence). The CDR3 sequence: CASSIPGVLTEAFF. The CDR3 DNA sequence: TGTGCCAGTAGTATTCCAGGTGTTCTGACTGAAGCTTTCTTT.

J is TRBJ2-1 and V is TRBV6-4; D call uncertain. V lost 2 bases and J 2 bases, leaving 10 bases between the germline ends. The CDR3 is 15 residues long. Germline V CDR1 and CDR2: MRHNA, SNTAGT. The CDR3 DNA follows: TGTGCCAGCAGTGACGGGGAAAGTGCCTACAATGAGCAGTTCTTC. It is translated as CASSDGESAYNEQFF.

The CDR3 DNA sequence: TGTGCCACCAGCAGAGACAGGGCAATCTACGAGCAGTACTTC. It codes for CATSRDRAIYEQYF. This chain uses TRBV15 with TRBJ2-7, with D tentatively TRBD1 (5 bases). Trimming cost V 0 bases and J 3 bases, with 9 bases left between them. CDR1 is LNHNV, CDR2 YYDKDF, per germline (reference sequence). This CDR3 has 14 amino acids.

This clone showed up just a few times. This rearrangement joins TRBV11-2 to TRBJ2-2; D tentatively fits TRBD1 or TRBD2 (5 bases each). The CDR3 contains 15 residues. Trimming pared 5 bases from V and 4 bases from J, leaving 14 bases between. CDR1 and CDR2 from the germline V gene are SGHAT and FQNNGV. CDR3 DNA: TGTGCCAGCAGCGACCGGAGGACACGCACCGGGGAGCTGTTTTTT. Its protein is CASSDRRTRTGELFF.

The chain recombines TRBV6-1 with TRBJ1-5; 9 bases align to TRBD1. This CDR3 spans 15 amino acids. Germline lookup yields CDR1 MNHNS and CDR2 SASEGT. Unmatched junction bases numbered 5, after V lost 5 bases and J lost 3 bases. CDR3 amino acids: CASSTRTGDNQPQHF. The DNA of the CDR3 is TGTGCCAGCAGTACCCGGACAGGGGACAATCAGCCCCAGCATTTT.

The rearrangement uses TRBV2 and TRBJ2-2; 13 bases are a match to TRBD2. V lost 6 bases and J lost 7; bases outside the gene matches: 2. There are 14 residues in the CDR3. Germline V gene data show CDR1 as SNHLY and CDR2 as FYNNEI. This CDR3 is CASSRTSGSGELFF. The CDR3 DNA reads as TGTGCCAGCAGCAGGACTAGCGGGAGCGGGGAGCTGTTTTTT.

The table lists this clone with a count of one. A read error may account for a junction end that differs from germline. This chain links TRBV7-7 with TRBJ2-1; D not certain. The CDR3 sequence is 14 residues long. The germline V gene has CDR1 SSHAT and CDR2 FNYEAQ (reference sequence). CDR3 in amino acids: CASSPSPGGNEQFF. In DNA, the CDR3 is TGTGCTAGCAGCCCCTCGCCTGGCGGCAATGAGCAGTTCTTC.

In this sample, this clone turned up a few times. The chain links TRBV7-9 to TRBJ1-2, with D perhaps TRBD1 (5 bases). The V end lost 5 bases, the J end lost 4 bases, and 11 bases lay between the germline ends. The CDR3 is 13 amino acids. CDR1 is SEHNR and CDR2 is FQNEAQ in the germline V gene (reference sequence). The CDR3 protein is CASSKETAYGYTF. CDR3 nucleotide sequence: TGTGCCAGCAGCAAGGAGACAGCCTATGGCTACACCTTC.

The chain couples TRBV2 to TRBJ1-1; weak D call: TRBD1 (5 bases). Germline V gene data show CDR1 as SNHLY and CDR2 as FYNNEI. The CDR3 loop spans 13 amino acids. V lost 7 bases and J lost 4, with 13 bases in between. This CDR3 reads CASNGREATEAFF. The CDR3 DNA follows: TGTGCCAGCAATGGCAGGGAGGCCACTGAAGCTTTCTTT.

This clone has at least ten counts. J is TRBJ1-2 and V is TRBV30; the match to TRBD1 covers 10 bases. Germline V lookup: CDR1 GTSNPN, CDR2 SVGIG (reference sequence). The trim removed 6 bases at V and 4 bases at J, leaving 8 bases unmatched. The CDR3 has 14 residues. CDR3 sequence: CACRQGAPFYGYTF. DNA for the CDR3: TGTGCCTGTAGACAGGGGGCCCCCTTCTATGGCTACACCTTC.

The rearrangement links TRBV6-5 to TRBJ1-5; no firm D call. Germline CDR1 MNHEY, CDR2 SVGAGI. Trimming left V 0 bases short and J 0 bases short, with 3 bases between. The CDR3 extends over 14 amino acids. The CDR3 spells CASSYSSSNQPQHF. CDR3 nucleotide sequence: TGTGCCAGCAGTTACTCGAGTAGCAATCAGCCCCAGCATTTT.

The rearrangement uses TRBV21-1 and TRBJ2-5; the D segment call TRBD1 is taken from the table without a DNA check. TRBV21-1 is tagged as a pseudogene. The CDR3 runs 15 residues. In DNA, the CDR3 is TGTGCCAGCAGCAAAGCGTTCACTTACAGGGAGACCCAGTACTTC. Its translation: CASSKAFTYRETQYF.

The rearrangement uses TRBV5-1 and TRBJ2-7; 13 bases map to TRBD2. Germline CDR1 and CDR2: SGHRS and YFSETQ. The CDR3 contains 14 residues. The V and J ends lost 4 bases and 5 bases, in that order; junction bases with no gene match: 3. CDR3 sequence reads: CASSPGTSGNEQYF. CDR3 nucleotide sequence: TGCGCCAGCAGCCCCGGGACTAGCGGGAACGAGCAGTACTTC.

The V gene is TRBV29-1, the J gene TRBJ1-1; D perhaps matches TRBD1 (6 bases). V was cut by 5 bases and J by 8 bases, with 15 bases left in between. CDR1 is SQVTM and CDR2 is ANQGSEA in the germline V gene. The CDR3 is 12 residues long. This CDR3 is CSVLRGGQEAFF. The CDR3 region has the DNA TGCAGCGTTCTCCGGGGGGGGCAGGAAGCTTTCTTT.

The rearrangement joins TRBV28 to TRBJ2-1; TRBD2 might be the D (5 bases). Germline V gives CDR1 MDHEN, CDR2 SYDVKM. Trimming removed 6 bases from V and 1 base from J, with 7 bases in between. This CDR3 is built from 13 residues. CDR3 nucleotides: TGTGCCAGCAGGGGAGATTCCTACAATGAGCAGTTCTTC. It specifies CASRGDSYNEQFF.

The V call is TRBV6-5, the J call TRBJ1-5; possibly TRBD1 for D (5 bases). The CDR3 covers 12 residues. CDR1 MNHEY and CDR2 SVGAGI come from the germline V gene. Between the trimmed V and J ends, which lost 6 bases and 9 bases, there was a span of 12 bases. CDR3 loop: CASRGHGGPQHF. CDR3 DNA sequence: TGTGCCAGCAGAGGCCACGGGGGGCCCCAGCATTTT.

The V and J genes are TRBV28 and TRBJ1-5; unclear D gene. This CDR3 is 12 amino acids long. From germline, CDR1 is MDHEN and CDR2 SYDVKM. V lost 2 bases, J lost 6 bases, and 5 bases lay in between. CDR3 DNA sequence: TGTGCCAGCAGTTTAGAGGTTCAGCCCCAGCATTTT. Translated, it gives CASSLEVQPQHF.

Regarding this clone: One junction end disagrees with the germline gene, perhaps due to a read error. This chain uses TRBV6-4 with TRBJ2-7; D is unclear. Germline CDR1 reads MRHNA; CDR2 reads SNTAGT. There are 13 residues in the CDR3. CDR3 residues: CAISDEQDGEQYF. DNA of the CDR3: TGTGCCATCAGTGATGAGCAGGACGGCGAGCAGTACTTC.